Sequencing of this TCR beta chain was carried out in a study of early stage breast cancer tumors. On the study more broadly: Most invasive tumors, twelve of 16, were ER+/PR+/HER2-. Among roughly twelve ER+/PR+/HER2- tumors, eight were ductal, four lobular.

The assay was immunoSEQ multiplex PCR, and TCRdb's table has in-frame clones only and misses some. The repertoire includes 35,000 to 45,000 clones, 74% of them detected once, and roughly 7.4% sits in the top ten. In regard to this clone: Its antigen is undetermined.

Study-level findings and limits: In most of the 16 patients, blood comparison separated tumor from normal breast.

In germline, CDR1 is SGHAT, CDR2 FQNNGV. V lost 4 bases to trimming and J lost 5 bases; unmatched junction nucleotides: 9. The CDR3 is 15 amino acids. Material for sequencing was blood. This rearrangement joins TRBV11-2 to TRBJ2-7; 9 nucleotides align to TRBD2. This TCR was sampled from a person aged 55 to 69 with breast cancer. The CDR3 here is CASSSVVREGNEQYF. The CDR3 bases are TGTGCCAGCAGCTCGGTGGTGCGGGAGGGTAACGAGCAGTACTTC.